This T cell receptor (beta chain) was sequenced during a study of cytomegalovirus exposure and HLA in healthy donors. The PCR was carried out with 60 Vbeta primers and 13 Jbeta primers. This table comes from immunoSEQ multiplex PCR, and its TCRdb copy is limited to in-frame clones, with some not included. This sample has about 120,000 clones; roughly 70% occur once, and the top ten carry 9.5% to 13%. CDR3 length: 16 residues. CDR1 and CDR2 (germline): SGHNT, YYREEE (reference sequence). The V gene end was trimmed by 0 bases and the J gene end by 9 bases; junction bases not matched to a gene: 9. The chain is built from TRBV5-4 and TRBJ2-1; TRBD2 aligns across 10 bases. The material sequenced was PBMCs. This sequence was found in a woman in her forties or fifties in good health and CMV-seropositive. The CDR3 DNA reads TGTGCCAGCAGCTTGGATCCGGCTAGCGGGGGCCTTGAGCAGTTCTTC. It is translated as CASSLDPASGGLEQFF.